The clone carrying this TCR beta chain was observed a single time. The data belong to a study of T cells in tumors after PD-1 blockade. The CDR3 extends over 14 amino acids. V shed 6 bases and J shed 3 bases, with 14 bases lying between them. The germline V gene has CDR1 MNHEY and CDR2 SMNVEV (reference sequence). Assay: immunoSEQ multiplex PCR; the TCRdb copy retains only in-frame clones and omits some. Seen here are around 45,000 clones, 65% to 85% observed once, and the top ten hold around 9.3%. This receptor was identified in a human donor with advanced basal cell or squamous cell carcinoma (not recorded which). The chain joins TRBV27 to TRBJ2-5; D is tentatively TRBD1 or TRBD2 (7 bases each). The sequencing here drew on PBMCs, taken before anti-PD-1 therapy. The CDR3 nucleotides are TGTGCCAGCAGCAGGGGGGGAGTGAAAGAGACCCAGTACTTC. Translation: CASSRGGVKETQYF.